This T cell receptor beta chain comes out of a study of cytomegalovirus exposure and HLA in healthy donors. CDR3 length equals 13 residues. V dropped 1 base and J dropped 7 bases, with 8 bases sitting between them. Germline CDR1 is SGHDT and CDR2 is YYEEEE. Researchers ran the PCR with 60 Vbeta and 13 Jbeta primers. Profiled with immunoSEQ multiplex PCR; TCRdb holds only in-frame clones, not every one. The sample holds around 150,000 clones, roughly 88% seen once. This receptor was obtained from a man aged 50 to 60 in good health and CMV-seropositive. The chain carries TRBV5-6 and TRBJ1-4, with D unresolved. The sequencing sample was made of PBMCs. CDR3 region: CASSLRVAEKLFF. In DNA, the CDR3 is TGTGCCAGCAGCTTGCGAGTTGCTGAAAAACTGTTTTTT.